This note documents a single TCR beta chain sequence. This sample is part of a study of blood T cell repertoires in COVID-19. For the study at large: There were acute and convalescent COVID-19 samples, and they came from the United States, Italy and Spain. T cells, B-cell-depleted T cells, or PBMCs supplied cDNA or gDNA.

Per the germline V gene, CDR1 is MNHEY and CDR2 is SMNVEV (reference sequence). The CDR3 is 14 amino acids. Deletions cut 0 bases from V and 3 bases from J, with 8 bases between. Source study methods: Estimated nucleated cell counts came from reference gene primer amplification. Some clones are missing from TCRdb's copy, which holds only in-frame ones; the method was immunoSEQ multiplex PCR. That table is the source of V, J and clone size, and D and trimming were worked out from the DNA. The data show around 290,000 clones, with approximately 90% seen just once and 2.2% held by the top ten. Seattle patient enrollment occurred during active infection, with longitudinal follow-up thereafter.

The chain carries TRBV27 and TRBJ1-2; maybe TRBD1 (5 bases). This clonotype was obtained from a woman aged 25 to 45 with COVID-19, enrolled during active disease. Sequenced input: peripheral blood. The CDR3, as DNA: TGTGCCAGCAGTTTATCGGAGGGGTACTATGGCTACACCTTC. Its protein product is CASSLSEGYYGYTF.